The 32 T cell receptor beta chains below were found in one sample sequenced in a study of blood T cell repertoires in COVID-19. Repertoires were generated with immunoSEQ multiplex PCR, while TCRdb's copy carries only in-frame clones and drops some. The sample lists some 65,000 clones; 90% were seen once. Material: peripheral blood. The receptors come from a man aged 55 to 70 with acute or convalescent COVID-19.

The chain employs TRBV14 and TRBJ1-3; possibly TRBD1 for D (5 bases). The V gene's germline CDR1 is SGHDN and CDR2 FVKESK. The CDR3 consists of 14 residues. V lost 1 base and J 4 bases, leaving 8 bases between the germline ends. The CDR3 nucleotides read TGTGCCAGCAGCCAAGGGACACTCGGAAACACCATATATTTT. Amino acids: CASSQGTLGNTIYF. The whole variable domain, filled in from reference TRBV14 and TRBJ1-3, reads EAGVTQFPSHSVIEKGQTVTLRCDPISGHDNLYWYRRVMGKEIKFLLHFVKESKQDESGMPNNRFLAERTGGTYSTLKVQPAELEDSGVYFCASSQGTLGNTIYFGEGSWLTVV.

This chain links TRBV6-5 with TRBJ1-4; D is perhaps TRBD1 (6 bases). Germline assignment: CDR1 MNHEY and CDR2 SVGAGI. The length of the CDR3 is 16 residues. Deletions cut 2 bases from V and 2 bases from J, with 12 bases between. The CDR3 sequence is CASSYRRDTTNEKLFF. CDR3 nucleotide sequence: TGTGCCAGCAGTTACCGACGGGACACCACTAATGAAAAACTGTTTTTT.

This chain uses TRBV19 with TRBJ2-1; D not resolved. V shed 11 bases and J shed 0 bases, with 14 bases lying between them. The CDR3 runs to 14 residues. CDR1 and CDR2 (germline): LNHDA, SQIVND (reference sequence). CDR3 protein: CAAKAASSYNEQFF. The CDR3, as DNA: TGTGCCGCAAAGGCAGCGAGCTCCTACAATGAGCAGTTCTTC.

V and J are TRBV11-2 and TRBJ2-5; no firm D call. V was clipped by 5 bases and J by 5 bases, with 12 bases between them. The CDR3 is made up of 13 amino acids. The V gene's germline CDR1 is SGHAT and CDR2 FQNNGV. The CDR3 reads CASSPPFPETQYF. The CDR3 nucleotides are TGTGCCAGCAGCCCCCCCTTCCCGGAGACCCAGTACTTC.

The chain carries TRBV7-2 and TRBJ1-5, with 7 bases lining up with TRBD1. The CDR3 is 15 residues long. From germline, CDR1 is SGHTA and CDR2 FQGNSA. Trimming cost V 6 bases and J 6 bases; bases outside gene matches: 11. CDR3 residues: CASSSLGGAGQPQHF. The CDR3 DNA is TGTGCCAGCAGTTCCCTAGGGGGCGCGGGTCAGCCCCAGCATTTT.

The rearrangement links TRBV11-2 to TRBJ1-3; D not certain. Trimming cost V 8 bases and J 0 bases, with 11 bases left between them. CDR1 and CDR2 from the germline V gene are SGHAT and FQNNGV. This CDR3 region has 14 residues. CDR3 sequence: CASSLKSSGNTIYF. CDR3 nucleotides: TGTGCCAGCTCCCTGAAGAGCTCTGGAAACACCATATATTTT.

The genes are TRBV5-1 and TRBJ1-6; TRBD1 matches 7 bases. Germline CDR1 SGHRS, CDR2 YFSETQ. This CDR3 is built from 15 residues. The CDR3 is CAICRDSPYNSPLHF. The CDR3 nucleotides read TGCGCTATCTGCCGGGACAGTCCCTATAATTCACCCCTCCACTTT.

The rearrangement uses TRBV25-1 and TRBJ2-3; TRBD2 is a possible D gene (5 bases). Germline CDR1 and CDR2: MGHDK and SYGVNS. This CDR3 comprises 13 residues. Trimming pared 3 bases from V and 2 bases from J, leaving 6 bases between. The CDR3 sequence: CASSETTTDTQYF. The CDR3 coding sequence is TGTGCCAGCAGTGAGACTACCACAGATACGCAGTATTTT.

This clone was recorded only once. The V call is TRBV6-5, the J call TRBJ2-5, with D hard to call. Trimming took 2 bases from V and 5 from J, leaving 15 bases between them. This CDR3 is built from 15 residues. Germline V CDR1 and CDR2: MNHEY, SVGAGI. As DNA, the CDR3 is TGTGCCAGCAGTTACGGCGGCAGCCGGGTGGAGACCCAGTACTTC. Translating gives CASSYGGSRVETQYF.

The rearrangement joins TRBV5-1 to TRBJ1-2; no clear D gene. In germline, CDR1 is SGHRS, CDR2 YFSETQ. Trimming took off 0 bases at V and 5 bases at J, with 17 bases between the two ends. This CDR3 has 16 amino acids. CDR3 protein: CASSLALGEDHYGYTF. CDR3 coding DNA: TGCGCCAGCAGCTTGGCCTTGGGAGAAGACCATTATGGCTACACCTTC.

This clone was counted a single time. The V gene is TRBV30, the J gene TRBJ1-5, with 7 bases aligning to TRBD1. The CDR3 contains 16 residues. V lost 0 bases and J lost 0; bases outside the gene matches: 5. From germline, CDR1 is GTSNPN and CDR2 SVGIG (reference sequence). For the CDR3, the DNA is TGTGCCTGGAGTGTACCTGACAGGGCTAGCAATCAGCCCCAGCATTTT. It is translated as CAWSVPDRASNQPQHF.

The rearrangement joins TRBV7-2 to TRBJ2-2; TRBD1 might be the D (5 bases). The V end lost 6 bases, the J end lost 6 bases, and 14 bases lay between the germline ends. CDR1 SGHTA and CDR2 FQGNSA come from the germline V gene. The CDR3 contains 14 residues. The CDR3 region has the DNA TGTGCCAGCAGAATCCAGGGATCCGCCGGGGAGCTGTTTTTT. This gives the protein CASRIQGSAGELFF.

The rearrangement links TRBV11-2 to TRBJ2-7; 15 bases are shared with TRBD2. Germline CDR1 and CDR2: SGHAT and FQNNGV. CDR3 length: 16 residues. V lost 4 bases to trimming and J lost 2 bases; unmatched junction nucleotides: 3. The CDR3 reads CASSYGTSGGPYEQYF. The CDR3 DNA reads TGTGCCAGCAGCTATGGGACTAGCGGGGGGCCCTACGAGCAGTACTTC.

This chain links TRBV11-1 with TRBJ2-1, with D unclear. This CDR3 is 13 amino acids long. The V end was cut by 8 bases, the J end by 8 bases, with 16 bases between. CDR1 and CDR2 (germline): SGHAT, FQDESV (reference sequence). The DNA of the CDR3 is TGTGCCAGCTCATCTCGCGCCACAGATGAGCAGTTCTTC. Amino acids: CASSSRATDEQFF.

The J gene is TRBJ2-2, the V gene TRBV6-4; TRBD2 might be the D (5 bases). Trimming pared 6 bases from V and 5 bases from J, leaving 10 bases between. Germline CDR1 is MRHNA and CDR2 is SNTAGT. This CDR3 is 13 amino acids long. CDR3 nucleotide sequence: TGTGCCAGCAGATCCCGGAGGACCGGGGAGCTGTTTTTT. Translated: CASRSRRTGELFF.

The rearrangement links TRBV2 to TRBJ1-2; D unresolved. This CDR3 comprises 13 residues. The V and J ends lost 5 bases and 7 bases respectively, with 14 bases between them. Per the germline V gene, CDR1 is SNHLY and CDR2 is FYNNEI. DNA for the CDR3: TGTGCCAGCAGTCTAGGACCCGCGGGTGGCTACACCTTC. It codes for CASSLGPAGGYTF.

The chain combines TRBV24-1 with TRBJ2-7, with TRBD2 as a possible D gene (5 bases). This CDR3 has 13 amino acids. CDR1 is KGHDR, CDR2 SFDVKD, per germline. Trimming took 1 base from V and 7 from J, leaving 10 bases between them. The CDR3 DNA is TGTGCCACCAGTGATTTCACCCCGGGAGAGCAGTACTTC. Translating it yields CATSDFTPGEQYF.

V and J are TRBV10-2 and TRBJ1-2; D remains ambiguous. Trimming cost V 3 bases and J 2 bases, with 4 bases left between them. This CDR3 comprises 12 residues. The germline V gene encodes CDR1 WSHSY and CDR2 SAAADI. CDR3 sequence (DNA): TGCGCCAGCAGTGACATCAACTATGGCTACACCTTC. Amino acids: CASSDINYGYTF.

The genes are TRBV4-2 and TRBJ1-2, with TRBD1 matching 7 bases. With 2 bases clipped from V and 5 bases from J, the junction kept 5 bases outside the gene matches. Germline values: CDR1 LGHNA, CDR2 YNFKEQ. The CDR3 sequence is 14 residues long. DNA of the CDR3: TGTGCCAGCAGCCAACCGGGACAGATTTATGGCTACACCTTC. This translates into CASSQPGQIYGYTF.

The chain uses TRBV15 and TRBJ1-4; D is ambiguous. Between the trimmed V and J ends, which lost 2 bases and 7 bases, there was a span of 8 bases. Germline V gives CDR1 LNHNV, CDR2 YYDKDF (reference sequence). This CDR3 is 13 amino acids long. CDR3 sequence: CATSRQRAEKLFF. The CDR3 bases are TGTGCCACCAGCAGACAGAGGGCTGAAAAACTGTTTTTT.

V gene TRBV5-1 combines with J gene TRBJ1-6; TRBD1 matches at 8 bases. Germline V gene data show CDR1 as SGHRS and CDR2 as YFSETQ. The CDR3 length is 15 residues. With 4 bases clipped from V and 7 bases from J, the junction kept 7 bases outside the gene matches. The CDR3 protein is CASSVGTGGNSPLHF. The CDR3 nucleotides read TGCGCCAGCAGCGTAGGGACAGGCGGAAATTCACCCCTCCACTTT.

In nucleotides, the CDR3 is TGCGCCAGCAGCGACAGGGTGAACACTGAAGCTTTCTTT. It codes for CASSDRVNTEAFF. The chain couples TRBV5-1 to TRBJ1-1; 7 nucleotides line up with TRBD1. The trim removed 4 bases at V and 0 bases at J, leaving 0 bases unmatched. The CDR3 loop spans 13 amino acids. Germline V CDR1 and CDR2: SGHRS, YFSETQ.

V usage is TRBV6-5 and J usage is TRBJ1-1, with 7 positions matching TRBD1. Trimming at V came to 7 bases and at J to 4 bases, leaving 6 bases not matched to a gene. CDR1 and CDR2 from the germline V gene are MNHEY and SVGAGI. The CDR3 consists of 13 residues. The CDR3 loop is CASKLTGATEAFF. The CDR3 DNA reads as TGTGCCAGCAAACTTACAGGGGCCACTGAAGCTTTCTTT.

This sequence joins TRBV18 and TRBJ1-3, with D perhaps matching TRBD1 (5 bases). V was cut by 3 bases and J by 0 bases, with 15 bases left in between. This CDR3 contains 17 residues. The germline CDR1 and CDR2 sequences are KGHSH and LQKENI. The chain's CDR3 is CASSPDLRQSSGNTIYF. CDR3 DNA: TGTGCCAGCTCACCTGATCTTAGACAGAGCTCTGGAAACACCATATATTTT.

This rearrangement joins TRBV6-5 to TRBJ2-7, with D hard to call. V gave up 4 bases and J gave up 3 bases, with 4 bases separating them. This CDR3 is built from 11 residues. Germline V lookup: CDR1 MNHEY, CDR2 SVGAGI. The CDR3 DNA is TGTGCCAGCAGTTCTGTCTACGAGCAGTACTTC. This sequence encodes CASSSVYEQYF.

The chain couples TRBV3-1 (or the pseudogene TRBV3-2) to TRBJ1-4; 9 positions agree with TRBD1. Germline V gene data show CDR1 as LGHDT and CDR2 as YNNKEL (reference sequence). CDR3 length: 15 residues. Unmatched junction bases numbered 8, after V lost 4 bases and J lost 8 bases. In DNA, the CDR3 is TGTGCCAGCAGCCTTTTCCGGGACAGGGAGGAAAAACTGTTTTTT. Amino acid sequence: CASSLFRDREEKLFF.

The rearrangement joins TRBV3-1 (or the pseudogene TRBV3-2) to TRBJ2-2; 8 bases are shared with TRBD2. Germline values: CDR1 LGHDT, CDR2 YNNKEL (reference sequence). CDR3 length: 16 residues. Trimming at V came to 5 bases and at J to 4 bases, leaving 9 bases not matched to a gene. CDR3 nucleotides: TGTGCCAGCAGCGGGACGGGGGGGCCGGGCACCGGGGAGCTGTTTTTT. Residues: CASSGTGGPGTGELFF.

The DNA of the CDR3 is TGTGCCAGTAGCCCACCCCCCGGGACAAATTCAATGAACACTGAAGCTTTCTTT. This translates into CASSPPPGTNSMNTEAFF. This chain connects TRBV19 to TRBJ1-1; D is perhaps TRBD1 (6 bases). The CDR3 spans 18 residues. V dropped 6 bases and J dropped 0 bases, with 23 bases sitting between them. In germline, CDR1 is LNHDA, CDR2 SQIVND (reference sequence).

The chain recombines TRBV19 with TRBJ2-6, with TRBD1 identical over 8 bases. The V gene's germline CDR1 is LNHDA and CDR2 SQIVND (reference sequence). The V segment lost 7 bases and the J segment 4 bases; nucleotides outside the gene matches: 21. This CDR3 is 20 amino acids long. CDR3 in amino acids: CASTSPSGQGKVSGANVLTF. Written as DNA, the CDR3 is TGTGCCAGTACATCCCCTTCAGGACAGGGAAAGGTTTCCGGGGCCAACGTCCTGACTTTC.

The gene calls are TRBV5-4 and TRBJ2-1; a possible D gene is TRBD1 (6 bases). Germline V gene lookup returns CDR1 SGHNT and CDR2 YYREEE (reference sequence). V dropped 4 bases and J dropped 9 bases, with 14 bases sitting between them. The CDR3 runs 13 residues. The CDR3 DNA follows: TGTGCCAGCAGCCCTGGCACAGGGATTGAGCAGTTCTTC. This sequence encodes CASSPGTGIEQFF.

The chain couples TRBV19 to TRBJ2-3, with 7 bases aligning to TRBD2. Germline values: CDR1 LNHDA, CDR2 SQIVND (reference sequence). The CDR3 is 15 residues long. V was clipped by 5 bases and J by 6 bases; unmatched bases: 11. CDR3 loop: CASSGTAGVLDTQYF. The CDR3 DNA is TGTGCCAGTAGTGGCACCGCGGGGGTTTTGGATACGCAGTATTTT.

This chain connects TRBV11-3 to TRBJ2-7; 8 nucleotides match TRBD1. This CDR3 contains 16 residues. V dropped 6 bases and J dropped 3; count of bases not matched to a gene: 13. CDR1 is SGHNT, CDR2 YENEEA, per germline. CDR3 amino acids: CASRDREMIEVYEQYF. DNA for the CDR3: TGTGCCAGCAGGGACAGGGAAATGATAGAGGTCTACGAGCAGTACTTC.